This TCR beta chain was recorded in a study of metastatic and nonmetastatic thyroid tumors (dated by TCRdb to 2020 to 2021). A note on the overall study: For patients with malignant and with benign thyroid disease, the researchers compared repertoires between peripheral blood samples and tumor or nodule tissue samples. What the authors observed across the whole study: In both blood and tumor samples, TCR beta diversity was reported to be significantly higher in malignant tumors than in benign nodules.

This clone is categorized as medium-sized (0.01 to 0.1%). Its antigen specificity is not known. No base quality information exists; no much larger clone differs at one position. The library was generated by PCR. For sequencing, an Illumina HiSeq 4000 was employed. High-throughput sequencing was used to profile the TCR beta-chain CDR3 region of every patient. The study's own analysis went as follows. The researchers built a classifier to tell apart papillary thyroid cancer patients with distant metastasis, based on CDR3 differences among clinicopathological groups. Repertoire diversity was assessed with the Shannon index, and tumor-blood repertoire similarity with the Morisita-Horn index. The public reads were reprocessed in TCRdb via fastp at Q25 and MiXCR, keeping in-frame beta chains. The V and J calls follow TCRdb's processing rather than the paper's. Recorded for this sample are 13,000 or so clones; 25% to 35% of them occurred a single time. Roughly an eighth of the sample is in the top ten clones.

Spanning cysteine to phenylalanine, the CDR3 consists of 14 amino acids. Just CDR3 DNA is preserved here, 42 bases in frame from base 1. Looking up the germline V gene (reference sequence) yields CDR1 DFQATT and CDR2 SNEGSKA. V loses 0 bases, J loses 2 bases, and the germline ends lie 8 bases apart. Before undergoing thyroid surgery, none of the patients had been given any kind of treatment. Using T-cell receptor beta sequencing, the researchers looked back retrospectively at clinical samples from patients, gathered between the early 2010s and the late 2010s. This TCR was recovered from a female donor with papillary thyroid cancer or a benign thyroid nodule (not recorded which). Some clones in this sample may be carry-over from other donors' samples. Sequenced: tumor tissue. The chain was built from TRBV20-1 and TRBJ1-5; the D gene cannot be named for sure. The CDR3 corresponds to CSARDVGGNQPQHF. Read as DNA, the sequence is TGCAGTGCTAGAGATGTGGGAGGCAATCAGCCCCAGCATTTT.